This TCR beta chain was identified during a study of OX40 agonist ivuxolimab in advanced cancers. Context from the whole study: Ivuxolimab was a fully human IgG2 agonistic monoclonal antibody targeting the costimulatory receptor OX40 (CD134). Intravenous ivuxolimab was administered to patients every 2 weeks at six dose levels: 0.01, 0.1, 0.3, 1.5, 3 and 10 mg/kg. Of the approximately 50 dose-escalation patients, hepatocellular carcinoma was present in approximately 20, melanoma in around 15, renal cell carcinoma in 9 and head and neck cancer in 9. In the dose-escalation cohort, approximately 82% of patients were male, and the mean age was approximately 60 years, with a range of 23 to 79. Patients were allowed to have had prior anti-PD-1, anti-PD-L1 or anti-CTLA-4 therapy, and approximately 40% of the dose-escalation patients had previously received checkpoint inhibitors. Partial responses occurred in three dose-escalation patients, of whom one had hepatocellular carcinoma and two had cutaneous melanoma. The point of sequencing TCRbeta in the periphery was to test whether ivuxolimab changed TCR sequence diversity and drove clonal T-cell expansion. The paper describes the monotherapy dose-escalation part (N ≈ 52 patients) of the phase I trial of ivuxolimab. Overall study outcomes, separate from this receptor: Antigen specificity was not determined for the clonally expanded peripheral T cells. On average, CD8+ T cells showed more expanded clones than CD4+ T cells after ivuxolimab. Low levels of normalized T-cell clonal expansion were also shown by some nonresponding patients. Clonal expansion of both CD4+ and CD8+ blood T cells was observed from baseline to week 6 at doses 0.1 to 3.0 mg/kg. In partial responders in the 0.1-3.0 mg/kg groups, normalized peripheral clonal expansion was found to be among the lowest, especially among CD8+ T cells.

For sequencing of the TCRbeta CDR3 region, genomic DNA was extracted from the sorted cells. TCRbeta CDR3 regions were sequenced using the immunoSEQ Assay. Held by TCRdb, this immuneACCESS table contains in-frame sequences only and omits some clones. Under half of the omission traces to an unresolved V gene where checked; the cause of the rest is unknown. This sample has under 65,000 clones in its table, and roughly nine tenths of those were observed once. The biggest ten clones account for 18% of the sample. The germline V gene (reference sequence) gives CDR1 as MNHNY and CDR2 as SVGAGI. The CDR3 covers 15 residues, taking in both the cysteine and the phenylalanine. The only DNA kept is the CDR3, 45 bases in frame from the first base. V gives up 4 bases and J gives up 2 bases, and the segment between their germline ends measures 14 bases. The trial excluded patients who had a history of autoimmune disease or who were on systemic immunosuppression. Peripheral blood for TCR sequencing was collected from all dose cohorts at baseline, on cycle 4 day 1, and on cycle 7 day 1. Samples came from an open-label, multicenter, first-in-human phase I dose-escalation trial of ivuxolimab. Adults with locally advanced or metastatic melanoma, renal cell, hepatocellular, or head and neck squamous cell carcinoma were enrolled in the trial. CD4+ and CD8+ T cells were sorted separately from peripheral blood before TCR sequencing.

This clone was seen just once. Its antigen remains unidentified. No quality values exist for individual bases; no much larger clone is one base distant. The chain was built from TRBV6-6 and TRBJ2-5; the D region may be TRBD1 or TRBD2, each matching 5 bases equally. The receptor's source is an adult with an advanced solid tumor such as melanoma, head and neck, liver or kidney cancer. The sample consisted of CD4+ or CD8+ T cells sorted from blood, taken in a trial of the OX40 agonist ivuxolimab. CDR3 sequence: CASSSFGTPQETQYF. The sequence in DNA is TGTGCCAGCAGTTCGTTTGGGACGCCACAAGAGACCCAGTACTTC.